The present T cell receptor beta chain was sequenced within a study of Graves' ophthalmopathy and Graves' hyperthyroidism. The CDR3 consists of 14 residues. CDR1 and CDR2 from the germline V gene are SGHRS and YFSETQ. After removal of 2 bases from V and 1 base from J, the junction contained 2 bases not matched to a gene. The table lists this clonotype with many counts. RNA transcripts provided the template for amplifying TCR beta CDR3 regions. Second-round multiplex PCR came after a first-round RT-PCR that employed HTBI primers. TCRdb processed the multiplex PCR reads anew with MiXCR; each CDR3 protein has one entry. The table lists 300,000 or so distinct CDR3 sequences, roughly 16% of them singletons. A diagnosis was made from clinical symptoms together with serum thyroxine, TRAb, thyroid ultrasound and orbital computed tomography.

Sequenced: peripheral blood. This clonotype originated in an adult man with Graves' ophthalmopathy. This chain uses TRBV5-1 with TRBJ2-7; 8 nucleotides line up with TRBD2. The CDR3 sequence: CASSFSGTSYEQYF. Written as DNA, the CDR3 is TGCGCCAGCAGCTTTAGCGGGACTTCCTACGAGCAGTACTTC.